A single sample is the source of the 32 T cell receptor beta chains below, sequenced in a study of T cell responses to AZD1222 COVID-19 vaccine. This table comes from immunoSEQ multiplex PCR, and its TCRdb copy is limited to in-frame clones, with some not included. The sample lists 150,000 or so clones, approximately 90% occurring once. Sample: peripheral blood, taken on day 0 of AZD1222 vaccination. These receptors all stem from an adult in good health.

This chain joins TRBV9 and TRBJ1-2; D possibly corresponds to TRBD1 (5 bases). V was trimmed by 3 bases and J by 6 bases, leaving 21 bases between them. Germline V gene data show CDR1 as SGDLS and CDR2 as YYNGEE. The CDR3 is made up of 16 amino acids. This CDR3 is CASSAYLDNPDHGYTF. The CDR3 nucleotides are TGTGCCAGCAGCGCCTACTTGGACAACCCGGATCATGGCTACACCTTC. Full variable domain (remainder filled in from reference TRBV9 and TRBJ1-2): DSGVTQTPKHLITATGQRVTLRCSPRSGDLSVYWYQQSLDQGLQFLIQYYNGEERAKGNILERFSAQQFPDLHSELNLSSLELGDSALYFCASSAYLDNPDHGYTFGSGTRLTVV.

The V gene is TRBV5-1, the J gene TRBJ1-3; 10 nucleotides match TRBD1. Unmatched junction bases numbered 9, after V lost 3 bases and J lost 0 bases. CDR1 and CDR2 from the germline V gene are SGHRS and YFSETQ. The CDR3 is made up of 18 amino acids. CDR3 loop: CASSSRDRGKSSGNTIYF. The CDR3 DNA reads as TGCGCCAGCAGCTCCCGGGACAGGGGAAAGAGCTCTGGAAACACCATATATTTT.

V and J are TRBV15 and TRBJ2-6, with D unclear. The ends were cut back, 1 base at V and 0 bases at J, with 10 bases in the middle. CDR1 is LNHNV and CDR2 is YYDKDF in the germline V gene (reference sequence). The CDR3 is 17 residues long. The CDR3 nucleotides are TGTGCCACCAGCAGAGGCGGAACAACCTCTGGGGCCAACGTCCTGACTTTC. It codes for CATSRGGTTSGANVLTF. Variable domain in full (rest from reference TRBV15 and TRBJ2-6): DAMVIQNPRYQVTQFGKPVTLSCSQTLNHNVMYWYQQKSSQAPKLLFHYYDKDFNNEADTPDNFQSRRPNTSFCFLDIRSPGLGDTAMYLCATSRGGTTSGANVLTFGAGSRLTVL.

The V gene is TRBV24-1, the J gene TRBJ1-1; tentatively, D is TRBD1 (5 bases). CDR3 length: 12 amino acids. V dropped 6 bases and J dropped 8 bases, with 12 bases sitting between them. Germline-derived CDR1 and CDR2 are KGHDR and SFDVKD. The CDR3 loop reads CATSNLGTEAFF. CDR3 bases: TGTGCCACCAGTAACTTGGGGACCGAAGCTTTCTTT.

A few counts support this clone. The chain combines TRBV6-4 with TRBJ1-1; weak D call: TRBD1 (5 bases). In germline, CDR1 is MRHNA, CDR2 SNTAGT. Trimming pared 6 bases from V and 1 base from J, leaving 9 bases between. The CDR3 sequence is 13 residues long. CDR3 region: CASRRQRNTEAFF. DNA of the CDR3: TGTGCCAGCAGGCGACAGCGGAACACTGAAGCTTTCTTT.

V gene TRBV6-5 combines with J gene TRBJ2-3; weak D call: TRBD2 (6 bases). The CDR3 has 16 amino acids. Germline CDR1 MNHEY, CDR2 SVGAGI. Trimming stripped 0 bases from V and 1 base from J, with 11 bases between. The CDR3 sequence is CASSYSAEGGTDTQYF. CDR3 nucleotides: TGTGCCAGCAGTTACTCGGCGGAGGGAGGCACAGATACGCAGTATTTT.

The genes are TRBV13 and TRBJ1-2; 7 nucleotides align to TRBD1. V shed 2 bases and J 5 bases; nucleotides not matched to a gene: 5. Germline CDR1 and CDR2: PRHDT and FYEKMQ (reference sequence). The CDR3 sequence is 14 residues long. Written as DNA, the CDR3 is TGTGCCAGCAGCTTAAAGGGGACAGTTTATGGCTACACCTTC. It specifies CASSLKGTVYGYTF.

The V call is TRBV30, the J call TRBJ1-1; D may be TRBD1 (5 bases). The CDR3 runs 13 residues. The germline gives CDR1 GTSNPN, CDR2 SVGIG (reference sequence). Trimming shortened V by 8 bases and J by 3 bases, and 16 bases separated the two germline ends. The CDR3 sequence is CAATRGSDTEAFF. Here the CDR3 DNA reads TGTGCCGCGACGAGGGGATCGGACACTGAAGCTTTCTTT. Looking up the rest from reference TRBV30 and TRBJ1-1 gives the full variable domain: SQTIHQWPATLVQPVGSPLSLECTVEGTSNPNLYWYRQAAGRGLQLLFYSVGIGQISSEVPQNLSASRPQDRQFILSSKKLLLSDSGFYLCAATRGSDTEAFFGQGTRLTVV.

This chain connects TRBV5-4 to TRBJ1-2; D uncertain. Germline CDR1 and CDR2: SGHNT and YYREEE (reference sequence). Trimming removed 4 bases from V and 8 bases from J, with 12 bases in between. The CDR3 length is 12 residues. The chain's CDR3 is CASSGGPKGYTF. The CDR3 DNA reads as TGTGCCAGCAGCGGCGGGCCGAAAGGCTACACCTTC.

The table lists this clone with a count of one. V and J are TRBV7-9 and TRBJ1-1; 7 nucleotides line up with TRBD1. The V gene's germline CDR1 is SEHNR and CDR2 FQNEAQ (reference sequence). The ends lost 6 bases at V and 8 bases at J; junction bases unmatched: 12. The CDR3 sequence is 14 residues long. CDR3 amino acids: CASRVGEGAAEAFF. CDR3 DNA sequence: TGTGCCAGCAGGGTAGGTGAGGGGGCTGCGGAAGCTTTCTTT.

This rearrangement joins TRBV24-1 to TRBJ2-3; 8 bases align to TRBD1. Germline CDR1 KGHDR, CDR2 SFDVKD. The CDR3 covers 16 residues. Germline trimming cut 4 bases from V and 0 bases from J; bases unmatched to any gene: 5. The CDR3 sequence is CATSDRQGISTDTQYF. DNA for the CDR3: TGTGCCACCAGTGACCGACAGGGGATAAGCACAGATACGCAGTATTTT.

CDR3 sequence reads: CASSQEGLAGVSPRTNEQFF. The DNA of the CDR3 is TGTGCCAGCAGCCAAGAGGGTCTAGCGGGAGTTTCCCCCCGGACCAATGAGCAGTTCTTC. The chain combines TRBV3-1 (or the pseudogene TRBV3-2) with TRBJ2-1; 10 nucleotides match TRBD2. Per germline, CDR1 LGHDT and CDR2 YNNKEL (reference sequence). J was trimmed by 6 bases and V by 0 bases; bases with no gene match: 17. The CDR3 contains 20 residues.

This chain uses TRBV30 with TRBJ2-7; D might be TRBD1 (6 bases). The CDR3 contains 12 residues. Germline CDR1 is GTSNPN and CDR2 is SVGIG (reference sequence). The V end was cut by 3 bases, the J end by 1 base, with 7 bases between. The CDR3 nucleotides read TGTGCCTGGAGAACAGGGTCCTACGAGCAGTACTTC. Amino acids: CAWRTGSYEQYF.

This clone has a count of ten or more. The chain joins TRBV23-1 to TRBJ2-7, with TRBD2 matching 11 bases. TRBV23-1 is noted as an ORF with a role that remains uncertain. There are 16 residues in the CDR3. V shed 1 base, J shed 5 bases, and the junction held 7 bases outside the gene matches. CDR3 residues: CASSQLGTSGIDEQYF. The CDR3 DNA is TGCGCCAGCAGTCAATTGGGGACTAGCGGAATCGACGAGCAGTACTTC.

The chain has TRBV29-1 and TRBJ1-5; the D is unclear. Germline V gives CDR1 SQVTM, CDR2 ANQGSEA. This CDR3 has 13 residues. V was trimmed by 4 bases and J by 0 bases, leaving 7 bases between them. CDR3 region: CSVARDSNQPQHF. The CDR3, as DNA: TGCAGCGTTGCGCGCGATAGCAATCAGCCCCAGCATTTT.

V is TRBV19 and J is TRBJ1-2, with unresolved D. The germline CDR1 and CDR2 sequences are LNHDA and SQIVND (reference sequence). The CDR3 totals 13 residues. The ends were cut back, 5 bases at V and 6 bases at J, with 13 bases in the middle. CDR3 residues: CASSWARLDGYTF. The CDR3 DNA reads TGTGCCAGTAGTTGGGCCAGGTTGGATGGCTACACCTTC.

This chain connects TRBV11-1 to TRBJ1-1; D call uncertain. This CDR3 has 13 amino acids. V was trimmed by 2 bases and J by 4 bases, leaving 8 bases between them. CDR1 is SGHAT, CDR2 FQDESV, per germline (reference sequence). The CDR3 DNA sequence: TGTGCCAGCAGCTTATTGGGCGGCACTGAAGCTTTCTTT. Amino acid sequence: CASSLLGGTEAFF.

For the CDR3, the DNA is TGTGCCAGCAGCGGGAGGGATTACGAGCAGTACTTC. Amino acid sequence: CASSGRDYEQYF. The genes are TRBV6-4 and TRBJ2-7; TRBD2 agrees at 8 bases. The V and J ends lost 6 bases and 4 bases, in that order; junction bases with no gene match: 2. The CDR3 contains 12 residues. Germline V gene sequence: CDR1 MRHNA, CDR2 SNTAGT.

This rearrangement joins TRBV19 to TRBJ2-7, with D hard to call. The ends were cut back, 3 bases at V and 0 bases at J, with 12 bases in the middle. Germline CDR1 is LNHDA and CDR2 is SQIVND (reference sequence). The CDR3 runs 15 residues. CDR3 region: CASSMDLGPSYEQYF. The CDR3 region has the DNA TGTGCCAGTAGTATGGACCTCGGACCCTCCTACGAGCAGTACTTC.

This chain links TRBV7-2 with TRBJ2-3, with 9 positions matching TRBD2. Trimming cost V 1 base and J 7 bases; bases outside gene matches: 9. Germline V gene lookup returns CDR1 SGHTA and CDR2 FQGNSA. The CDR3 totals 16 residues. CDR3 protein: CASSLGAGGRLNTQYF. CDR3 coding DNA: TGTGCCAGCAGCTTAGGAGCGGGAGGTCGTCTGAATACGCAGTATTTT. Together with reference TRBV7-2 and TRBJ2-3, the CDR3 gives the full variable domain: GAGVSQSPSNKVTEKGKDVELRCDPISGHTALYWYRQSLGQGLEFLIYFQGNSAPDKSGLPSDRFSAERTGGSVSTLTIQRTQQEDSAVYLCASSLGAGGRLNTQYFGPGTRLTVL.

The rearrangement uses TRBV4-1 and TRBJ2-5, with 7 bases aligning to TRBD2. Germline V gives CDR1 MGHRA, CDR2 YSYEKL. V gave up 8 bases and J gave up 5 bases; unmatched junction bases: 8. The CDR3 length is 13 residues. CDR3 in DNA: TGCGCCAGCGGGTCGGGGGGAGGGGAGACCCAGTACTTC. It codes for CASGSGGGETQYF.

About this clone itself: Germline is not matched at one junction end, which may reflect a read error. This chain links TRBV3-1 (or the pseudogene TRBV3-2) with TRBJ2-1; 14 bases match TRBD2. This CDR3 has 16 amino acids. Germline V gene lookup returns CDR1 LGHDT and CDR2 YNNKEL (reference sequence). In DNA, the CDR3 is TGTGCCAGCAGCCGCGGGACTAGCGGGGGCTACGATGAGCAGTTCTTC. This gives the protein CASSRGTSGGYDEQFF.

This clone was counted once. The J gene is TRBJ2-7, the V gene TRBV10-3; no clear D. Trimming shortened V by 8 bases and J by 5 bases, and 13 bases separated the two germline ends. Germline CDR1 and CDR2: ENHRY and SYGVKD. The CDR3 spans 12 residues. CDR3 region: CAISAPADEQYF. The CDR3 bases are TGTGCCATCTCCGCCCCCGCGGACGAGCAGTACTTC.

The chain employs TRBV11-2 and TRBJ1-2, with D perhaps matching TRBD1 (5 bases). Trimming stripped 1 base from V and 8 bases from J, with 8 bases between. CDR1 and CDR2 (germline): SGHAT, FQNNGV. The CDR3 is 12 amino acids. CDR3 amino acids: CASSLGQSGYTF. The CDR3 nucleotides read TGTGCCAGCAGCTTAGGACAGTCCGGCTACACCTTC.

The chain combines TRBV7-3 with TRBJ1-6, with unresolved D. V lost 1 base to trimming and J lost 7 bases, with 8 bases between them. CDR3 length equals 14 residues. Germline assignment: CDR1 SGHTA and CDR2 FQGTGA. For the CDR3, the DNA is TGTGCCAGCAGCTTAAGGGGTTTCAATTCACCCCTCCACTTT. It codes for CASSLRGFNSPLHF.

This clone was detected once. The rearrangement joins TRBV25-1 to TRBJ2-7; 8 bases are shared with TRBD1. After removal of 4 bases from V and 3 bases from J, the junction contained 5 bases not matched to a gene. The germline CDR1 and CDR2 sequences are MGHDK and SYGVNS. The CDR3 runs 14 residues. As DNA, the CDR3 is TGTGCCAGCAGTGTCACAGGGGGGAACTACGAGCAGTACTTC. Translated: CASSVTGGNYEQYF.

V is TRBV5-6 and J is TRBJ1-5; no reliable D call. The CDR3 consists of 12 residues. CDR1 and CDR2 (germline): SGHDT, YYEEEE. Trimming removed 0 bases from V and 10 bases from J, with 8 bases in between. The CDR3 bases are TGTGCCAGCAGCTTGGGGGAAGGCCCCCAGCATTTT. Translation: CASSLGEGPQHF.

The chain has TRBV27 and TRBJ1-2, with D possibly matching TRBD1 (5 bases). V gave up 10 bases and J gave up 5 bases, with 17 bases separating them. This CDR3 comprises 13 residues. The V gene's germline CDR1 is MNHEY and CDR2 SMNVEV (reference sequence). The CDR3 loop reads CATATGDLYGYTF. CDR3 sequence (DNA): TGTGCCACCGCCACGGGGGACTTATATGGCTACACCTTC.

In regard to this clone: At one boundary the junction diverges from the germline segment, which might be a read error. The J gene is TRBJ2-1, the V gene TRBV7-7, with TRBD2 identical over 8 bases. CDR1 SSHAT and CDR2 FNYEAQ come from the germline V gene (reference sequence). This CDR3 spans 17 amino acids. The CDR3, as DNA: TGTGCTAGCAGCTTAGGAGCGGGAGCGTCTCCCTTCAATGAGCAGTTCTTC. It codes for CASSLGAGASPFNEQFF.

The chain has TRBV4-3 and TRBJ2-7; D might be TRBD1 (6 bases). This CDR3 is built from 13 residues. V dropped 8 bases and J dropped 3 bases, with 14 bases sitting between them. CDR1 is LGHNA, CDR2 YSLEER, per germline. The CDR3 region is CASARGIGYEQYF. CDR3 sequence (DNA): TGCGCCAGCGCCAGGGGTATAGGCTACGAGCAGTACTTC.

The CDR3 DNA sequence: TGCGCCAGCAGCTTGGAAGGCTCAGGGCCTTACGAGCAGTACTTC. Protein: CASSLEGSGPYEQYF. The genes are TRBV5-1 and TRBJ2-7; weak D call: TRBD1 (5 bases). This CDR3 comprises 15 residues. With 0 bases removed from V and 4 bases from J, the gap between germline ends came to 14 bases. The germline V gene encodes CDR1 SGHRS and CDR2 YFSETQ.

The rearrangement joins TRBV27 to TRBJ1-2, with 7 bases lining up with TRBD1. CDR3 length: 15 residues. After removal of 6 bases from V and 4 bases from J, the junction contained 11 bases not matched to a gene. Per germline, CDR1 MNHEY and CDR2 SMNVEV (reference sequence). CDR3 bases: TGTGCCAGCAGACCAACCGGGACAGCGAGCTATGGCTACACCTTC. Protein product: CASRPTGTASYGYTF.